A selection of T cell receptor beta chains follows, all from one sample in a study of human T cells and chemical hapten exposure. A single record per CDR3 protein comes from TCRdb applying MiXCR to the RACE reads. Here the sample spans roughly 200,000 distinct CDR3 sequences, approximately 20% being singletons. The material sequenced was whole blood, taken in connection with sensitization to the hapten diphenylcyclopropenone (DPC). The source is a woman aged 45-60 years with alopecia areata. Some clones in this sample may be carry-over from other donors' samples. The CDR3 runs from the conserved cysteine through the conserved F or W. Fields, in order: clone size, J gene, D gene, CDR3 length, V gene, CDR3 protein, CDR3 DNA. D genes are given only for firm matches. Clone size is shown for a subset of rows, as once, few, many or a class of expanded clone.

clone_size: few; j_call: TRBJ2-3; d_call: NA; cdr3_length: 13; v_call: TRBV12-3/TRBV12-4; cdr3_aa: CASRIPGTDTQYF; cdr3_nt: TGTGCCAGCCGTATTCCGGGGACAGATACGCAGTATTTT
clone_size: few; j_call: TRBJ2-3; d_call: TRBD2; cdr3_length: 13; v_call: TRBV5-1; cdr3_aa: CASSPAGADTQYF; cdr3_nt: TGCGCCAGCAGCCCAGCGGGGGCAGATACGCAGTATTTT
clone_size: NA; j_call: TRBJ1-4; d_call: NA; cdr3_length: 15; v_call: TRBV6-1; cdr3_aa: CASSEGRQPTGKLFF; cdr3_nt: TGTGCCAGCAGTGAAGGCCGACAACCGACCGGAAAACTGTTTTTT
clone_size: NA; j_call: TRBJ1-1; d_call: NA; cdr3_length: 16; v_call: TRBV11-1; cdr3_aa: CASSLVSQGLTTEAFF; cdr3_nt: TGTGCCAGCAGCTTAGTGAGCCAGGGATTGACCACTGAAGCTTTCTTT
clone_size: NA; j_call: TRBJ1-5; d_call: TRBD1; cdr3_length: 16; v_call: TRBV7-9; cdr3_aa: CASSLGDRDSNQPQHF; cdr3_nt: TGTGCCAGCAGCTTAGGGGACAGAGATAGCAATCAGCCCCAGCATTTT
clone_size: NA; j_call: TRBJ2-7; d_call: NA; cdr3_length: 15; v_call: TRBV6-2/TRBV6-3; cdr3_aa: CASSYDQGFSYEQYF; cdr3_nt: TGTGCCAGCAGTTACGATCAGGGGTTCTCCTACGAGCAGTACTTC
clone_size: few; j_call: TRBJ1-1; d_call: NA; cdr3_length: 12; v_call: TRBV12-3/TRBV12-4; cdr3_aa: CASSPLDTEAFF; cdr3_nt: TGTGCCAGCAGCCCACTCGACACTGAAGCTTTCTTT
clone_size: NA; j_call: TRBJ2-1; d_call: TRBD2; cdr3_length: 18; v_call: TRBV18; cdr3_aa: CASSSQNLLAGGANEQFF; cdr3_nt: TGTGCCAGCTCATCCCAAAATCTACTAGCGGGAGGTGCCAATGAGCAGTTCTTC
clone_size: once; j_call: TRBJ1-1; d_call: NA; cdr3_length: 14; v_call: TRBV20-1; cdr3_aa: CSAQPMSGVAEAFF; cdr3_nt: TGCAGTGCACAACCCATGTCAGGGGTGGCTGAAGCTTTCTTT
clone_size: few; j_call: TRBJ2-7; d_call: NA; cdr3_length: 15; v_call: TRBV7-2; cdr3_aa: CASSLTATLSYEQYF; cdr3_nt: TGTGCCAGCAGCTTAACGGCTACCCTCTCCTACGAGCAGTACTTC
clone_size: NA; j_call: TRBJ2-1; d_call: TRBD2; cdr3_length: 14; v_call: TRBV7-2; cdr3_aa: CASGLAGSYNEQFF; cdr3_nt: TGTGCCAGTGGACTAGCGGGCTCCTACAATGAGCAGTTCTTC
clone_size: NA; j_call: TRBJ2-1; d_call: TRBD2; cdr3_length: 16; v_call: TRBV2; cdr3_aa: CASSEFSLAVDNEQFF; cdr3_nt: TGTGCCAGCAGTGAATTCTCACTAGCGGTTGACAATGAGCAGTTCTTC
clone_size: NA; j_call: TRBJ2-1; d_call: TRBD2; cdr3_length: 17; v_call: TRBV11-2; cdr3_aa: CASSSLVAGGLGNEQFF; cdr3_nt: TGTGCCAGCAGCTCACTCGTAGCGGGAGGGCTGGGAAATGAGCAGTTCTTC
clone_size: few; j_call: TRBJ2-3; d_call: NA; cdr3_length: 10; v_call: TRBV10-3; cdr3_aa: CAIGADTQYF; cdr3_nt: TGTGCCATCGGGGCAGATACGCAGTATTTT
clone_size: many; j_call: TRBJ1-5; d_call: NA; cdr3_length: 15; v_call: TRBV6-1; cdr3_aa: CASSEYGEENQPQHF; cdr3_nt: TGTGCCAGCAGTGAATATGGGGAGGAGAATCAGCCCCAGCATTTT
clone_size: NA; j_call: TRBJ1-1; d_call: NA; cdr3_length: 14; v_call: TRBV30; cdr3_aa: CAWSERGLNTEAFF; cdr3_nt: TGTGCCTGGAGCGAGAGGGGTCTGAACACTGAAGCTTTCTTT
clone_size: NA; j_call: TRBJ1-5; d_call: NA; cdr3_length: 13; v_call: TRBV7-2; cdr3_aa: CASSLFGNQPQHF; cdr3_nt: TGTGCCAGCAGCTTATTCGGGAACCAGCCCCAGCATTTT
clone_size: NA; j_call: TRBJ2-7; d_call: NA; cdr3_length: 12; v_call: TRBV6-1; cdr3_aa: CATQGGPYEQYF; cdr3_nt: TGTGCCACACAGGGTGGTCCCTACGAGCAGTACTTC
clone_size: NA; j_call: TRBJ2-7; d_call: TRBD2; cdr3_length: 13; v_call: TRBV29-1; cdr3_aa: CSVRTSGAYEQYF; cdr3_nt: TGCAGCGTCAGGACTAGCGGGGCCTACGAGCAGTACTTC
clone_size: few; j_call: TRBJ2-7; d_call: TRBD2; cdr3_length: 15; v_call: TRBV29-1; cdr3_aa: CSVAGTSGPSYEQYF; cdr3_nt: TGCAGCGTTGCTGGGACTAGCGGACCCTCCTACGAGCAGTACTTC
clone_size: NA; j_call: TRBJ1-1; d_call: NA; cdr3_length: 14; v_call: TRBV7-2; cdr3_aa: CASSLAGKNTEAFF; cdr3_nt: TGTGCCAGCAGCTTAGCAGGGAAGAACACTGAAGCTTTCTTT
clone_size: few; j_call: TRBJ2-1; d_call: TRBD2; cdr3_length: 15; v_call: TRBV7-8; cdr3_aa: CASSSSGRALVEQFF; cdr3_nt: TGTGCCAGCAGCTCTAGCGGGAGGGCCTTGGTTGAGCAGTTCTTC
clone_size: NA; j_call: TRBJ1-1; d_call: NA; cdr3_length: 16; v_call: TRBV10-2; cdr3_aa: CASSEGGGQWITEAFF; cdr3_nt: TGCGCCAGCAGTGAGGGGGGGGGCCAATGGATCACTGAAGCTTTCTTT
clone_size: NA; j_call: TRBJ2-1; d_call: TRBD1; cdr3_length: 15; v_call: TRBV27; cdr3_aa: CASSIDRATYNEQFF; cdr3_nt: TGTGCCAGCAGTATCGACAGGGCTACCTACAATGAGCAGTTCTTC
clone_size: few; j_call: TRBJ1-2; d_call: NA; cdr3_length: 14; v_call: TRBV2; cdr3_aa: CASSGGRTHYGYTF; cdr3_nt: TGTGCCAGCAGTGGAGGCAGGACTCACTATGGCTACACCTTC
clone_size: NA; j_call: TRBJ1-3; d_call: NA; cdr3_length: 16; v_call: TRBV3-1; cdr3_aa: CASSQLGRFSGNTIYF; cdr3_nt: TGTGCCAGCAGCCAACTCGGGCGGTTCTCTGGAAACACCATATATTTT
clone_size: once; j_call: TRBJ1-1; d_call: NA; cdr3_length: 13; v_call: TRBV27; cdr3_aa: CASSTGTSTEAFF; cdr3_nt: TGTGCCAGCAGTACAGGGACTTCGACTGAAGCTTTCTTT